This TCR beta chain was recorded in a study of T cells in Graves' hyperthyroidism and ophthalmopathy. Regarding the study as a whole: The blood repertoire included most of the expanded thyroid clonotypes above 0.001.

From RNA transcripts, TCR beta CDR3 regions were amplified. HTBI primers were employed in a first-round RT-PCR of the TCR CDR3. TCRdb independently ran MiXCR on the multiplex PCR reads; one entry per CDR3 protein. This table holds some 720,000 distinct CDR3 sequences, around 15% found once. With respect to this clonotype: Its antigen is still unknown.

The CDR3 has 15 residues. Germline assignment: CDR1 SGDLS and CDR2 YYNGEE. V was cut by 4 bases and J by 7 bases, with 17 bases left in between. The gene calls are TRBV9 and TRBJ1-4; D remains unclear. This receptor was identified in a young man with Graves' hyperthyroidism. Sequenced sample: blood. CDR3 region: CASSSYSGKAEKLFF. CDR3 nucleotides: TGTGCCAGCAGCTCCTACTCGGGGAAAGCTGAAAAACTGTTTTTT.